One and the same sample provided the 29 T cell receptor beta chains below, sequenced in a study of beta chain features in type 1 diabetes. These TCRs are of unknown antigen specificity. Expressed TCRB transcripts were sequenced, since all the RNA that had been isolated was reverse transcribed. The repertoire was sequenced with immunoSEQ multiplex PCR; TCRdb's copy has only in-frame clones and lacks some. The sample has roughly 130,000 clones; about a sixth are singletons. Findings and limits, study-wide: A moderate, significant TCRB CDR3 shortening appeared in type 1 diabetes across four CD4+ subsets.

Sequencing was carried out using central memory CD4+ T cells from blood. The receptor source for this set is a man aged 25 to 40 with type 1 diabetes.

A few counts support this clone. The rearrangement uses TRBV28 and TRBJ2-7; the D is unclear. The length of the CDR3 is 11 residues. CDR1 is MDHEN and CDR2 is SYDVKM in the germline V gene. Trimming shortened V by 2 bases and J by 6 bases, and 5 bases separated the two germline ends. The CDR3 coding sequence is TGTGCCAGCAGTTTAACGTCCGAGCAGTACTTC. Translation gives CASSLTSEQYF.

This clone came up a few times. The chain has TRBV6-6 and TRBJ2-7, with 7 bases identical to TRBD1. Germline-derived CDR1 and CDR2 are MNHNY and SVGAGI (reference sequence). The CDR3 length is 12 residues. The J segment lost 10 bases and the V segment lost 6 bases, leaving 9 bases of the junction unmatched. The CDR3 sequence is CASSNPDREQYF. For the CDR3, the DNA is TGTGCCAGCAGCAATCCTGACAGGGAACAGTACTTC.

The CDR3 protein is CASSDTARTYEQYF. CDR3 nucleotides: TGTGCCAGCAGCGACACTGCGAGGACCTACGAGCAGTACTTC. The rearrangement links TRBV11-2 to TRBJ2-7, with D unresolved. V was clipped by 5 bases and J by 2 bases, with 13 bases between them. Looked up from germline, CDR1 is SGHAT and CDR2 is FQNNGV. CDR3 size: 14 residues.

This sequence joins TRBV7-9 and TRBJ2-1; 7 nucleotides align to TRBD1. The CDR3 extends over 14 amino acids. V was pared by 0 bases and J by 7 bases, with 3 bases of the junction left unmatched. Germline loops: CDR1 SEHNR, CDR2 FQNEAQ (reference sequence). Here the CDR3 reads CASSLALRGNEQFF. DNA for the CDR3: TGTGCCAGCAGCTTAGCTCTCAGGGGGAATGAGCAGTTCTTC.

This sequence joins TRBV11-3 and TRBJ2-1; 8 bases fit TRBD1. V dropped 5 bases and J dropped 6; count of bases not matched to a gene: 9. Germline assignment: CDR1 SGHNT and CDR2 YENEEA. This CDR3 has 15 residues. The CDR3: CASSTAGTGINEQFF. CDR3 nucleotide sequence: TGTGCCAGCAGCACCGCCGGGACAGGTATCAATGAGCAGTTCTTC.

The CDR3 coding sequence is TGTGCCAGCAAAAACTTCGATGAGCAGTTCTTC. This translates into CASKNFDEQFF. The chain recombines TRBV5-6 with TRBJ2-1; D remains unclear. The CDR3 spans 11 residues. With 6 bases removed from V and 8 bases from J, the gap between germline ends came to 9 bases. Germline lookup yields CDR1 SGHDT and CDR2 YYEEEE. Filled out from reference TRBV5-6 and TRBJ2-1, the complete variable domain reads DAGVTQSPTHLIKTRGQQVTLRCSPKSGHDTVSWYQQALGQGPQFIFQYYEEEERQRGNFPDRFSGHQFPNYSSELNVNALLLGDSALYLCASKNFDEQFFGPGTRLTVL.

V and J are TRBV10-3 and TRBJ1-4, with D uncertain. CDR3 length equals 16 residues. Germline V lookup: CDR1 ENHRY, CDR2 SYGVKD. V was clipped by 3 bases and J by 4 bases, with 15 bases between them. The CDR3 coding sequence is TGTGCCATCAGTGAAGAATCGCCCATGAATAATGAAAAACTGTTTTTT. It specifies CAISEESPMNNEKLFF.

The V gene is TRBV28, the J gene TRBJ2-5, with no clear D. The germline CDR1 and CDR2 sequences are MDHEN and SYDVKM. This CDR3 is built from 13 residues. The V gene lost 6 bases and the J gene lost 5 bases, with 13 bases spanning the gap. The CDR3 DNA sequence: TGTGCCAGCAGCCCCGAAGTTACGGAGACCCAGTACTTC. This gives the protein CASSPEVTETQYF.

This clone was counted only a few times. The chain recombines TRBV30 with TRBJ1-2, with no clear D. There are 13 residues in the CDR3. Trimming stripped 0 bases from V and 6 bases from J, with 11 bases between. Germline-derived CDR1 and CDR2 are GTSNPN and SVGIG (reference sequence). CDR3 DNA sequence: TGTGCCTGGAGTGTACAAGGGTTGAATGGCTACACCTTC. It translates to CAWSVQGLNGYTF.

This clone was seen repeatedly, ten times or more. J is TRBJ2-1 and V is TRBV27, with 7 bases lining up with TRBD1. V was pared by 6 bases and J by 7 bases, with 9 bases of the junction left unmatched. From germline, CDR1 is MNHEY and CDR2 SMNVEV (reference sequence). The CDR3 has 14 amino acids. As DNA, the CDR3 is TGTGCCAGCAGGGACAGGAATCTCGGGAATGAGCAGTTCTTC. Its translation: CASRDRNLGNEQFF.

This chain joins TRBV5-4 and TRBJ2-3, with TRBD2 matching over 9 bases. CDR1 and CDR2 from the germline V gene are SGHNT and YYREEE (reference sequence). V was clipped by 2 bases and J by 3 bases; unmatched bases: 4. The CDR3 spans 15 residues. Written as DNA, the CDR3 is TGTGCCAGCAGCTTTCCCGCGGGAGGGACAGATACGCAGTATTTT. This sequence encodes CASSFPAGGTDTQYF.

This clone has a handful of counts. The rearrangement links TRBV9 to TRBJ2-1, with 9 bases identical to TRBD1. CDR1 SGDLS and CDR2 YYNGEE come from the germline V gene. Trimming took 3 bases from V and 5 from J; bases not matched to a gene: 3. CDR3 size: 14 residues. CDR3 residues: CASSAGQGNNEQFF. CDR3 in DNA: TGTGCCAGCAGCGCCGGACAGGGGAACAATGAGCAGTTCTTC.

This sequence joins TRBV5-6 and TRBJ2-7; a possible D gene is TRBD1 (6 bases). Deletions cut 1 base from V and 3 bases from J, with 14 bases between. The germline gives CDR1 SGHDT, CDR2 YYEEEE. This CDR3 comprises 15 residues. The CDR3, as DNA: TGTGCCAGCAGCTTGCGGGACACGAGTTACTACGAGCAGTACTTC. This translates into CASSLRDTSYYEQYF.

The chain employs TRBV27 and TRBJ1-6, with D tentatively TRBD1 (6 bases). The CDR3 has 14 residues. Trimming shortened V by 1 base and J by 7 bases, and 8 bases separated the two germline ends. Germline CDR1 is MNHEY and CDR2 is SMNVEV (reference sequence). The CDR3 DNA reads as TGTGCCAGCAGTTTATGGCAGGGGAATTCACCCCTCCACTTT. Translating it yields CASSLWQGNSPLHF.

This clone was detected a few times. The rearrangement joins TRBV7-2 to TRBJ2-7; no clear D. Deletions cut 1 base from V and 2 bases from J, with 9 bases between. CDR1 is SGHTA and CDR2 is FQGNSA in the germline V gene. The length of the CDR3 is 14 residues. The CDR3 region is CASSLGVSPYEQYF. The CDR3 DNA sequence: TGTGCCAGCAGCTTAGGGGTTTCACCCTACGAGCAGTACTTC.

This clone was counted ten times or more. The same CDR3 also results from other DNA sequences found in this sample. The rearrangement links TRBV11-2 to TRBJ1-1; TRBD1 might be the D (6 bases). Trimming removed 5 bases from V and 4 bases from J, with 17 bases in between. The germline V gene encodes CDR1 SGHAT and CDR2 FQNNGV. The CDR3 is 15 residues long. The CDR3 sequence is CASSLGQTDATEAFF. The CDR3 DNA follows: TGTGCCAGCAGCCTGGGACAAACCGACGCCACTGAAGCTTTCTTT. The whole variable domain, filled in from reference TRBV11-2 and TRBJ1-1, reads EAGVAQSPRYKIIEKRQSVAFWCNPISGHATLYWYQQILGQGPKLLIQFQNNGVVDDSQLPKDRFSAERLKGVDSTLKIQPAKLEDSAVYLCASSLGQTDATEAFFGQGTRLTVV.

This clone has a handful of counts. The V call is TRBV4-3, the J call TRBJ2-3, with TRBD1 identical over 7 bases. This CDR3 is 16 amino acids long. Germline V gene data show CDR1 as LGHNA and CDR2 as YSLEER. With 4 bases clipped from V and 3 bases from J, the junction kept 10 bases outside the gene matches. Here the CDR3 reads CASSLQGMGVTDTQYF. The CDR3 DNA reads as TGCGCCAGCAGCCTACAGGGGATGGGGGTAACAGATACGCAGTATTTT.

This clone was observed a handful of times. V is TRBV28 and J is TRBJ1-5; TRBD1 aligns across 7 bases. CDR1 is MDHEN and CDR2 is SYDVKM in the germline V gene. With V trimmed by 5 bases and J by 7 bases, 8 bases remained unmatched. The CDR3 is 14 amino acids. CDR3 sequence reads: CASSPTGRGQPQHF. CDR3 sequence (DNA): TGTGCCAGCAGTCCGACAGGGCGAGGACAGCCCCAGCATTTT.

The chain links TRBV27 to TRBJ2-3; 7 positions agree with TRBD2. V was pared by 3 bases and J by 5 bases, with 2 bases of the junction left unmatched. The CDR3 runs to 13 residues. The germline V gene encodes CDR1 MNHEY and CDR2 SMNVEV (reference sequence). CDR3 loop: CASSLGEGDTQYF. CDR3 nucleotide sequence: TGTGCCAGCAGTTTGGGGGAGGGAGATACGCAGTATTTT.

V usage is TRBV7-2 and J usage is TRBJ2-3; TRBD2 aligns across 10 bases. CDR1 is SGHTA and CDR2 is FQGNSA in the germline V gene. V lost 0 bases, J lost 2 bases, and 2 bases stayed unmatched. This CDR3 is 16 amino acids long. This CDR3 reads CASSLASGGPTDTQYF. The CDR3 DNA reads TGTGCCAGCAGCTTAGCTAGCGGGGGGCCCACAGATACGCAGTATTTT.

The V gene is TRBV20-1, the J gene TRBJ1-3; D uncertain. Germline CDR1 DFQATT, CDR2 SNEGSKA (reference sequence). Trimming took 3 bases from V and 7 from J, leaving 7 bases between them. The CDR3 is 11 residues long. In nucleotides, the CDR3 is TGCAGTGCTAGTTTCGATAACACCATATATTTT. Its translation is CSASFDNTIYF.

The chain is built from TRBV18 and TRBJ2-5; 12 bases line up with TRBD2. Germline V gene data show CDR1 as KGHSH and CDR2 as LQKENI. The CDR3 is made up of 16 amino acids. With 6 bases clipped from V and 1 base from J, the junction kept 6 bases outside the gene matches. DNA of the CDR3: TGTGCCAGCTCGCCTCTAGCGGGGGGGCTCCAAGAGACCCAGTACTTC. Translated: CASSPLAGGLQETQYF.

This clone was seen a handful of times. This chain joins TRBV5-6 and TRBJ2-3; 9 nucleotides match TRBD2. The V gene's germline CDR1 is SGHDT and CDR2 YYEEEE. The J segment lost 3 bases and the V segment lost 4 bases, leaving 3 bases of the junction unmatched. CDR3 size: 14 residues. CDR3 DNA: TGTGCCAGCAGCGTAGCGGGGGTGACAGATACGCAGTATTTT. Its translation: CASSVAGVTDTQYF.

A few counts support this clone. The chain has TRBV30 and TRBJ1-3; D not certain. The CDR3 extends over 11 amino acids. CDR1 is GTSNPN and CDR2 is SVGIG in the germline V gene (reference sequence). Trimming left V 5 bases short and J 2 bases short, with 4 bases between. CDR3 coding DNA: TGTGCCTGGCGAACTGGAAACACCATATATTTT. Translating gives CAWRTGNTIYF.

This clone was seen only a few times. The chain uses TRBV7-2 and TRBJ1-5, with 8 positions matching TRBD1. V gave up 0 bases and J gave up 4 bases; unmatched junction bases: 5. Germline CDR1 reads SGHTA; CDR2 reads FQGNSA. This CDR3 comprises 16 residues. CDR3 DNA sequence: TGTGCCAGCAGCTTAGCAATGGACAGGGCTAATCAGCCCCAGCATTTT. Translated, it gives CASSLAMDRANQPQHF.

V and J are TRBV6-6 and TRBJ1-4; tentatively, D is TRBD1 (6 bases). Germline V CDR1 and CDR2: MNHNY, SVGAGI (reference sequence). Between the trimmed V and J ends, which lost 4 bases and 8 bases, there was a span of 14 bases. The CDR3 consists of 14 residues. CDR3 in DNA: TGTGCCAGCAGTTCTCCAGGGGTGGAAGAAAAACTGTTTTTT. Translating gives CASSSPGVEEKLFF.

The J gene is TRBJ1-2, the V gene TRBV2; possible D gene TRBD1, 6 bases. The CDR3 totals 16 residues. V was pared by 5 bases and J by 2 bases, with 18 bases between. CDR1 and CDR2 from the germline V gene are SNHLY and FYNNEI. CDR3 region: CASSSRGSGWNYGYTF. In DNA form, the CDR3 reads TGTGCCAGCAGTTCCAGGGGATCGGGGTGGAACTATGGCTACACCTTC.

This clone was counted between two and nine times. CDR3 residues: CASSARDRATDTQYF. The CDR3 DNA follows: TGTGCCAGCAGTGCCCGGGACAGGGCCACAGATACGCAGTATTTT. The chain has TRBV6-5 and TRBJ2-3; 9 bases agree with TRBD1. Germline V gene lookup returns CDR1 MNHEY and CDR2 SVGAGI. The V and J ends lost 5 bases and 2 bases, in that order; junction bases with no gene match: 5. This CDR3 comprises 15 residues.

This chain joins TRBV4-2 and TRBJ1-6; D gene uncertain. This CDR3 comprises 13 residues. V lost 2 bases and J 11 bases, leaving 10 bases between the germline ends. Looked up from germline, CDR1 is LGHNA and CDR2 is YNFKEQ. The DNA for the CDR3 is TGTGCCAGCAGCCAAACGGAGTCGCCACCCCTCCACTTT. It specifies CASSQTESPPLHF.